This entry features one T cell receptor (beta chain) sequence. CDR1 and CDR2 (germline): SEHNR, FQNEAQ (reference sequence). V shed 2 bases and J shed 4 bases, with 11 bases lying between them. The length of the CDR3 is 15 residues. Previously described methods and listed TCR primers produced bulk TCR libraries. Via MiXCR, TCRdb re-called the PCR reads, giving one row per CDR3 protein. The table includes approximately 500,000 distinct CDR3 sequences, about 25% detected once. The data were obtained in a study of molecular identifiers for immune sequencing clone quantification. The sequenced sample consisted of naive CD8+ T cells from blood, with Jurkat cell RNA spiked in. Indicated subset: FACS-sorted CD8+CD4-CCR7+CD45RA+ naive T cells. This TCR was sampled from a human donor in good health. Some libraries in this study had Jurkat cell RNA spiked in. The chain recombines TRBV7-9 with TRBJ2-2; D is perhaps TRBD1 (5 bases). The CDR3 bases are TGTGCCAGCAGCTTAACGCAGGGCTCCACCGGGGAGCTGTTTTTT. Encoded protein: CASSLTQGSTGELFF.